This entry concerns a single T cell receptor (beta chain). Antigen specificity is unknown. This record belongs to a study of CD8 T cells in Susac syndrome. Findings and limits, study-wide: The study's TCR sequencing and HLA analysis covered a relatively small number of individuals, and the study acknowledged this.

Random hexamers primed reverse transcription of about 0.45 to 1 ug RNA. TCRdb itself ran the immunoSEQ multiplex PCR reads through MiXCR, one entry per CDR3 protein. The table includes 400,000 to 550,000 distinct CDR3 sequences, more than 80% detected once. The CDR3 totals 16 residues. V lost 0 bases and J 3 bases, leaving 14 bases between the germline ends. Germline V gene lookup returns CDR1 MNHNS and CDR2 SASEGT. Stable or active relapsing-remitting multiple sclerosis, untreated and meeting revised McDonald criteria, defined the controls. The authors negatively isolated CD8+ and CD4+ T cells and FACS-enriched TEMRA cells.

The TCR sequence derives from a human donor with multiple sclerosis. Sequencing was carried out using CD8+ T cells from PBMCs. This chain joins TRBV6-1 and TRBJ1-2; weak D call: TRBD1 (5 bases). In DNA form, the CDR3 reads TGTGCCAGCAGTGAAGCGGCGGGGCGGGTATACTATGGCTACACCTTC. Protein: CASSEAAGRVYYGYTF.